This T cell receptor (beta chain) emerged from a study of blood T cell repertoires in COVID-19 (dated by TCRdb to 2020 to 2022). Study-level background: Samples from collaborators originated in the United States, Italy and Spain and spanned both the acute and convalescent phases of COVID-19. A freely available public database, intended as a resource for researchers studying the immune response to SARS-CoV-2, is where the repertoires were released. The dataset comprised deeply sampled blood TCRbeta repertoires from subjects exposed to, actively infected with, or recovered from COVID-19. The samples were drawn from two sources: the first 160 participants of the ongoing ImmuneRACE study, and 1,254 subjects contributed by 6 global collaborators. The material from the prospective study consisted of cDNA or gDNA derived from T cells, B-cell-depleted T cells, or PBMCs. Where HLA class I and class II types were available, the types were taken from metadata supplied by the sample provider, not from assay-based typing. Sample metadata almost always included a de-identified subject ID, COVID-19 status, age in years and sex. Points the paper makes about the study in general: The quantity of clinical and demographic metadata differed by source and by participant and was supplied without curation.

Regarding this clone: Its target antigen remains unknown. No base quality information exists; no much larger clone differs at one position.

CDR1 and CDR2 are drawn from the germline V gene: MNHEY, SVGEGT. The CDR3 spans 17 residues, from the cysteine through the phenylalanine. The retained sequence is limited to the CDR3, 51 bases, with the frame set at the first base. Here V drops 5 bases and J drops 5 bases, and the junction holds 9 bases not matched to any gene. Each collaborating institution followed its own protocols to collect whole blood in K2EDTA tubes. For TCRbeta analysis, collaborators shipped samples in one of three forms: frozen whole blood, isolated PBMCs, or DNA extracted from either of those sample types. TCRbeta CDR3 regions were amplified from genomic DNA using the immunoSEQ Assay, a bias-controlled multiplex PCR. In the paper's pipeline: Within the assay, amplification of reference gene primers was used to estimate how many nucleated cells each sample contained. To quantify the absolute abundance of each unique TCRbeta CDR3 rearrangement, sequence reads were collapsed and filtered. For each sample, productive Simpson clonality was calculated as the square root of Simpson's diversity index across productive rearrangements. What TCRdb holds here is the immuneACCESS table cut down to in-frame rearrangements. Part of the clones is not present; checked against another copy, under half of the missing clones reflect an unresolved V gene, and the others are unexplained. V and J calls and clone size are as listed in that table; D and trimming were resolved from the DNA. Recorded for this sample are approximately 80,000 clones; around 81% of them occurred a single time. The ten top clones hold more than 15% of the sample.

This clonotype was obtained from a human donor in a cohort sampled during active COVID-19. Material: peripheral blood. In this chain, TRBV6-2 or TRBV6-3 is recombined with TRBJ2-1, and TRBD2 matches 13 of the central bases. CDR3 region: CASSHRLAGGQHNEQFF. The DNA is as follows: TGTGCCAGCAGTCACCGACTAGCGGGGGGCCAACACAATGAGCAGTTCTTC.